This T cell receptor beta chain was profiled in a study of blood T cell repertoires in COVID-19. Study context: COVID-19 samples from acute and convalescent phases originated in the United States, Italy and Spain. The analysed material was cDNA or gDNA that came from T cells, B-cell-depleted T cells, or PBMCs.

V lost 4 bases, J lost 2 bases, and 11 bases stayed unmatched. The CDR3 is 17 residues long. CDR1 and CDR2 (germline): LGHNT, FRNRAP. As processed by the authors: Reference gene primers were amplified, and this amplification served to estimate nucleated cell counts. Only in-frame clones appear in the TCRdb table, and some are missing; sequencing was by immunoSEQ multiplex PCR. V, J and clone size were drawn from that table, and D and trimming were deduced from the DNA. The sample lists 250,000 or so clones, 70% to 90% occurring once. Symptom resolution, clearance, or two negative PCRs marked the recovered donors of Cohort 3.

The sample consisted of PBMCs or T cells enriched from blood (not recorded which). The sequence derives from a man aged 30-40 years who had recovered from COVID-19. The chain carries TRBV12-5 and TRBJ2-1; 7 bases fit TRBD1. CDR3 residues: CASGWGRGGLAYNEQFF. The DNA for the CDR3 is TGTGCTAGTGGTTGGGGGCGAGGGGGCCTCGCCTACAATGAGCAGTTCTTC.